Described below is a single T cell receptor beta chain sequence and its context. Trimming took 1 base from V and 5 from J; bases not matched to a gene: 1. Germline CDR1 reads SGHVS; CDR2 reads FQNEAQ. The CDR3 sequence is 13 residues long. This entry comes from a study of OX40 agonist ivuxolimab in advanced cancers. Profiling relied on immunoSEQ multiplex PCR, and the TCRdb table lists in-frame clones only, not all of them. In the table there are approximately 40,000 clones, 70% to 85% of which are singletons. The chain uses TRBV7-8 and TRBJ1-2, with 7 bases lining up with TRBD1. The sample consisted of CD4+ or CD8+ T cells sorted from blood, taken in a trial of the OX40 agonist ivuxolimab. The TCR comes from an adult with an advanced solid tumor such as melanoma, head and neck, liver or kidney cancer. CDR3 nucleotides: TGTGCCAGCAGCTTAGAGACAGGGTATGGCTACACCTTC. It codes for CASSLETGYGYTF. The variable domain in full, with the rest retrieved from reference TRBV7-8 and TRBJ1-2, is GAGVSQSPRYKVAKRGQDVALRCDPISGHVSLFWYQQALGQGPEFLTYFQNEAQLDKSGLPSDRFFAERPEGSVSTLKIQRTQQEDSAVYLCASSLETGYGYTFGSGTRLTVV.